This T cell receptor (beta chain) was recorded in a study of beta chain features in type 1 diabetes. Isolated RNA was reverse transcribed in full, so expressed TCRB transcripts were sequenced. Repertoires were generated with immunoSEQ multiplex PCR, while TCRdb's copy carries only in-frame clones and drops some. The top ten hold less than 0.04% of the sample, which has 500,000 to 850,000 clones, more than 13% seen once. This clone turned up a few times. The target antigen is unknown. Germline CDR1 and CDR2: MDHEN and SYDVKM. Trimming left V 5 bases short and J 5 bases short, with 20 bases between. The CDR3 has 16 residues. Findings and caveats of the study: Moderate but significant shortening of TCRB CDR3s was recorded in all four CD4+ subsets from Type 1 diabetes patients.

The chain combines TRBV28 with TRBJ2-3; perhaps TRBD2 as D (7 bases). This receptor was identified in a man younger than 35 with type 1 diabetes. The sample taken for sequencing was naive CD4+ T cells from blood. The CDR3 nucleotides are TGTGCCAGCAGTCCCCATGGGGGGGGCTTAATAGATACGCAGTATTTT. As protein: CASSPHGGGLIDTQYF.